The clone carrying this T cell receptor beta chain appeared a single time. The CDR3 loop spans 17 amino acids. Germline CDR1 and CDR2: SGHNT and YYREEE (reference sequence). With 4 bases clipped from V and 2 bases from J, the junction kept 11 bases outside the gene matches. The entry originates in a study of blood T cell repertoires in COVID-19. Study-wide background: The United States, Italy and Spain provided the acute and convalescent COVID-19 samples. From T cells, B-cell-depleted T cells, or PBMCs came the material, which was cDNA or gDNA.

Original data processing: Reference gene primer amplification gave estimated nucleated cell counts. Profiling relied on immunoSEQ multiplex PCR, and the TCRdb table lists in-frame clones only, not all of them. The DNA was the basis for D and trimming; V, J and clone size are from that table. The profile shows over 200,000 clones, approximately 88% of them singletons. This rearrangement joins TRBV5-4 to TRBJ2-3, with 9 bases identical to TRBD2. The sample comprised peripheral blood. This clonotype originated in a man aged 40-49 years with acute or convalescent COVID-19. CDR3 nucleotide sequence: TGTGCCAGCAGCACACCGGACAGCGGGGGGCTCACAGATACGCAGTATTTT. Protein product: CASSTPDSGGLTDTQYF.